The 18 T cell receptor beta chains below come from one sample, sequenced in a study of human T cells and chemical hapten exposure. Noted time point: healthy volunteer bleed at 2 weeks. The authors' total RNA extraction used unfractionated whole blood. TCRdb fed the RACE reads into MiXCR, producing one record per CDR3 protein. The sample consists of tens of thousands of distinct CDR3 sequences, roughly 4.5% of them appearing once. The source material was whole blood. These receptors came from a female donor in good health. Some clones in this sample may be carry-over from other donors' samples.

This clonotype was counted at least ten times. The CDR3 protein is CASSITGSGNIQYF. The CDR3, as DNA: TGTGCCAGTAGTATCACAGGGTCGGGAAACATTCAGTACTTC. The rearrangement links TRBV19 to TRBJ2-4; D is perhaps TRBD1 (6 bases). The V and J ends lost 3 bases and 6 bases respectively, with 12 bases between them. Germline V lookup: CDR1 LNHDA, CDR2 SQIVND (reference sequence). CDR3 length: 14 amino acids.

The sample holds many counts of this clonotype. The J gene is TRBJ2-1, the V gene TRBV29-1, with D tentatively TRBD1 (5 bases). The V and J ends lost 3 bases and 9 bases respectively, with 18 bases between them. From germline, CDR1 is SQVTM and CDR2 ANQGSEA. The CDR3 contains 14 residues. The CDR3 DNA reads as TGCAGCGTTGAGGTAGGGGATACGCGCGGTGAGCAGTTCTTC. It codes for CSVEVGDTRGEQFF.

At least ten counts were recorded for this clonotype. For the CDR3, the DNA is TGTGCCAGCACCGGAGGACAGGGTACAGATACGCAGTATTTT. Protein sequence: CASTGGQGTDTQYF. The chain links TRBV12-3 or TRBV12-4 to TRBJ2-3; 8 bases are a match to TRBD1. Trimming removed 7 bases from V and 3 bases from J; junction bases left unmatched: 6. This CDR3 is built from 14 residues.

This rearrangement joins TRBV20-1 to TRBJ2-7; the match to TRBD2 covers 11 bases. Germline assignment: CDR1 DFQATT and CDR2 SNEGSKA (reference sequence). This CDR3 comprises 16 residues. V lost 0 bases and J lost 3; bases outside the gene matches: 7. CDR3 sequence reads: CSAREPSGGLYYEQYF. CDR3 DNA sequence: TGCAGTGCTAGAGAGCCTAGCGGGGGGCTTTACTACGAGCAGTACTTC.

This clonotype was seen repeatedly, ten times or more. The rearrangement links TRBV12-5 to TRBJ1-1; no clear D. V was clipped by 2 bases and J by 1 base, with 8 bases between them. The CDR3 has 14 residues. Germline values: CDR1 LGHNT, CDR2 FRNRAP. Here the CDR3 DNA reads TGTGCTAGTGGTTTGCTCATGGGGAACACTGAAGCTTTCTTT. The encoded protein is CASGLLMGNTEAFF.

The CDR3 sequence is CASALLAGGSYEQYF. The CDR3 bases are TGTGCCAGCGCTCTACTAGCGGGGGGGTCCTACGAGCAGTACTTC. The chain carries TRBV27 and TRBJ2-7, with 13 bases matching TRBD2. The V gene end was trimmed by 8 bases and the J gene end by 1 base; junction bases not matched to a gene: 5. The CDR3 spans 15 residues. The germline CDR1 and CDR2 sequences are MNHEY and SMNVEV (reference sequence).

This clonotype was counted many times. This sequence joins TRBV19 and TRBJ2-1; TRBD1 aligns across 10 bases. The CDR3 is made up of 16 amino acids. J gave up 9 bases and V 5 bases, and 13 bases lay outside the gene matches. Per germline, CDR1 LNHDA and CDR2 SQIVND (reference sequence). For the CDR3, the DNA is TGTGCCAGTAGTGGTACGCCGGGACAGGGGATCGCTGAGCAGTTCTTC. Amino acids: CASSGTPGQGIAEQFF.

This rearrangement joins TRBV10-1 to TRBJ2-3; 7 bases are a match to TRBD2. CDR3 length: 15 residues. CDR1 and CDR2 from the germline V gene are WNHNN and SYGVQD (reference sequence). V shed 0 bases, J shed 4 bases, and the junction held 4 bases outside the gene matches. CDR3 loop: CASSESVTSSDTQYF. Written as DNA, the CDR3 is TGCGCCAGCAGTGAGTCGGTGACTAGCTCAGATACGCAGTATTTT.

This clonotype has a count of ten or more. The rearrangement uses TRBV3-1 and TRBJ2-7; the D call may be TRBD1 or TRBD2 (5 bases each). This CDR3 has 15 amino acids. Germline V gives CDR1 LGHDT, CDR2 YNNKEL (reference sequence). Trimming took 4 bases from V and 5 from J, leaving 18 bases between them. CDR3 bases: TGTGCCAGCAGCCCTGTGCCGGGGACCGTGCACGAGCAGTACTTC. This codes for CASSPVPGTVHEQYF.

This clonotype has more than one count but fewer than ten. The V and J genes are TRBV4-2 and TRBJ1-3; D gene ambiguous. The CDR3 is 15 residues long. CDR1 LGHNA and CDR2 YNFKEQ come from the germline V gene. The germline V and J ends were trimmed by 0 bases and 2 bases, with 8 bases remaining between them. CDR3 sequence: CASSQDWGAGNTIYF. DNA for the CDR3: TGTGCCAGCAGCCAAGATTGGGGTGCTGGAAACACCATATATTTT.

This clonotype was counted many times. V is TRBV4-3 and J is TRBJ2-3, with D possibly called TRBD1 or TRBD2 (5 bases each). Trimming took off 2 bases at V and 2 bases at J, with 17 bases between the two ends. The CDR3 is 17 amino acids. Per the germline V gene, CDR1 is LGHNA and CDR2 is YSLEER. The DNA for the CDR3 is TGCGCCAGCAGCCAAAATCCTGGGACCACACACACAGATACGCAGTATTTT. Its protein is CASSQNPGTTHTDTQYF.

Notes on this clonotype: At one boundary the junction diverges from the germline segment, which might be a read error. The chain joins TRBV6-5 to TRBJ1-6, with TRBD1 matching 11 bases. The germline gives CDR1 MNHEY, CDR2 SVGAGI. The CDR3 totals 16 residues. Here the CDR3 reads CASSLRTGGLNSPLNF. CDR3 coding DNA: TGTGCCAGCAGTCTTCGGACAGGGGGCCTCAATTCACCCCTCAACTTT.

In this sample, this clonotype turned up many times. This chain links TRBV4-2 with TRBJ1-6, with 7 bases lining up with TRBD1. This CDR3 contains 15 residues. Losses at the gene ends were 4 bases for V and 5 bases for J; bases not matched to a gene: 5. CDR1 and CDR2 from the germline V gene are LGHNA and YNFKEQ. CDR3 amino acids: CASSRGQANNSPLHF. DNA of the CDR3: TGTGCCAGCAGCCGCGGACAGGCAAATAATTCACCCCTCCACTTT.

The sample holds many counts of this clonotype. The CDR3 protein is CASSLRQGGGELFF. CDR3 nucleotide sequence: TGTGCCAGCAGTTTACGGCAGGGTGGCGGGGAGCTGTTTTTT. The V gene is TRBV12-3 or TRBV12-4, the J gene TRBJ2-2, with D possibly matching TRBD1 (5 bases). This CDR3 spans 14 amino acids. V was shortened by 2 bases and J by 7 bases, with 11 bases between the two germline ends.

This clonotype was picked up many times. The rearrangement links TRBV5-1 to TRBJ2-3, with D perhaps TRBD1 or TRBD2 (5 bases each). The ends were cut back, 4 bases at V and 4 bases at J, with 10 bases in the middle. Germline assignment: CDR1 SGHRS and CDR2 YFSETQ. The CDR3 has 13 amino acids. The CDR3 bases are TGCGCCAGCAGCCCGTTGGGGGCAGATACGCAGTATTTT. It codes for CASSPLGADTQYF.

There are many counts of this clonotype. The V call is TRBV28, the J call TRBJ2-7, with 8 bases fitting TRBD1. This CDR3 has 14 amino acids. The germline V gene has CDR1 MDHEN and CDR2 SYDVKM. Trimming took 6 bases from V and 4 from J; bases not matched to a gene: 8. The CDR3, as DNA: TGTGCCAGCAGGGAACAAGGGACAGGATACGAGCAGTACTTC. This encodes CASREQGTGYEQYF.

The table lists this clonotype with a count of one. With a much larger clone just one base away, this may be a read error. V is TRBV29-1 and J is TRBJ2-7; the D call may be TRBD1 or TRBD2 (5 bases each). Between the trimmed V and J ends, which lost 4 bases and 3 bases, there was a span of 10 bases. Germline V gene data show CDR1 as SQVTM and CDR2 as ANQGSEA. This CDR3 contains 12 residues. The CDR3 DNA sequence: TGCAGCGTTGTTAAGAGGGGCTACGAGCAGTACTTC. This translates into CSVVKRGYEQYF.

This clonotype was seen repeatedly, ten times or more. The V call is TRBV6-5, the J call TRBJ1-1, with a possible D match to TRBD1 (6 bases). The CDR3 covers 16 residues. The germline V and J ends were trimmed by 2 bases and 0 bases, with 13 bases remaining between them. Germline V gene data show CDR1 as MNHEY and CDR2 as SVGAGI. DNA for the CDR3: TGTGCCAGCAGTTACGAAGAGGACAGTTTGAACACTGAAGCTTTCTTT. This encodes CASSYEEDSLNTEAFF.